The source of this T cell receptor beta chain is a study of blood T cell repertoires in COVID-19. Turning to the study itself: The study drew acute and convalescent COVID-19 samples from the United States, Italy and Spain. PBMCs, B-cell-depleted T cells, or T cells were the source of the cDNA or gDNA that made up the material.

This CDR3 comprises 17 residues. The germline V gene encodes CDR1 LNHDA and CDR2 SQIVND (reference sequence). Trimming shortened V by 3 bases and J by 3 bases, and 18 bases separated the two germline ends. This clone occurred a few times. The repertoire was sequenced with immunoSEQ multiplex PCR; TCRdb's copy has only in-frame clones and lacks some. This table holds some 40,000 clones, roughly 88% found once. This sequence joins TRBV19 and TRBJ1-5, with D maybe TRBD1 (6 bases). This receptor was taken from a human donor in a cohort sampled during active COVID-19. The sequenced sample consisted of peripheral blood. Here the CDR3 reads CASSIWSGQKPNQPQHF. The CDR3 region has the DNA TGTGCCAGTAGTATTTGGTCCGGACAGAAGCCCAATCAGCCCCAGCATTTT.